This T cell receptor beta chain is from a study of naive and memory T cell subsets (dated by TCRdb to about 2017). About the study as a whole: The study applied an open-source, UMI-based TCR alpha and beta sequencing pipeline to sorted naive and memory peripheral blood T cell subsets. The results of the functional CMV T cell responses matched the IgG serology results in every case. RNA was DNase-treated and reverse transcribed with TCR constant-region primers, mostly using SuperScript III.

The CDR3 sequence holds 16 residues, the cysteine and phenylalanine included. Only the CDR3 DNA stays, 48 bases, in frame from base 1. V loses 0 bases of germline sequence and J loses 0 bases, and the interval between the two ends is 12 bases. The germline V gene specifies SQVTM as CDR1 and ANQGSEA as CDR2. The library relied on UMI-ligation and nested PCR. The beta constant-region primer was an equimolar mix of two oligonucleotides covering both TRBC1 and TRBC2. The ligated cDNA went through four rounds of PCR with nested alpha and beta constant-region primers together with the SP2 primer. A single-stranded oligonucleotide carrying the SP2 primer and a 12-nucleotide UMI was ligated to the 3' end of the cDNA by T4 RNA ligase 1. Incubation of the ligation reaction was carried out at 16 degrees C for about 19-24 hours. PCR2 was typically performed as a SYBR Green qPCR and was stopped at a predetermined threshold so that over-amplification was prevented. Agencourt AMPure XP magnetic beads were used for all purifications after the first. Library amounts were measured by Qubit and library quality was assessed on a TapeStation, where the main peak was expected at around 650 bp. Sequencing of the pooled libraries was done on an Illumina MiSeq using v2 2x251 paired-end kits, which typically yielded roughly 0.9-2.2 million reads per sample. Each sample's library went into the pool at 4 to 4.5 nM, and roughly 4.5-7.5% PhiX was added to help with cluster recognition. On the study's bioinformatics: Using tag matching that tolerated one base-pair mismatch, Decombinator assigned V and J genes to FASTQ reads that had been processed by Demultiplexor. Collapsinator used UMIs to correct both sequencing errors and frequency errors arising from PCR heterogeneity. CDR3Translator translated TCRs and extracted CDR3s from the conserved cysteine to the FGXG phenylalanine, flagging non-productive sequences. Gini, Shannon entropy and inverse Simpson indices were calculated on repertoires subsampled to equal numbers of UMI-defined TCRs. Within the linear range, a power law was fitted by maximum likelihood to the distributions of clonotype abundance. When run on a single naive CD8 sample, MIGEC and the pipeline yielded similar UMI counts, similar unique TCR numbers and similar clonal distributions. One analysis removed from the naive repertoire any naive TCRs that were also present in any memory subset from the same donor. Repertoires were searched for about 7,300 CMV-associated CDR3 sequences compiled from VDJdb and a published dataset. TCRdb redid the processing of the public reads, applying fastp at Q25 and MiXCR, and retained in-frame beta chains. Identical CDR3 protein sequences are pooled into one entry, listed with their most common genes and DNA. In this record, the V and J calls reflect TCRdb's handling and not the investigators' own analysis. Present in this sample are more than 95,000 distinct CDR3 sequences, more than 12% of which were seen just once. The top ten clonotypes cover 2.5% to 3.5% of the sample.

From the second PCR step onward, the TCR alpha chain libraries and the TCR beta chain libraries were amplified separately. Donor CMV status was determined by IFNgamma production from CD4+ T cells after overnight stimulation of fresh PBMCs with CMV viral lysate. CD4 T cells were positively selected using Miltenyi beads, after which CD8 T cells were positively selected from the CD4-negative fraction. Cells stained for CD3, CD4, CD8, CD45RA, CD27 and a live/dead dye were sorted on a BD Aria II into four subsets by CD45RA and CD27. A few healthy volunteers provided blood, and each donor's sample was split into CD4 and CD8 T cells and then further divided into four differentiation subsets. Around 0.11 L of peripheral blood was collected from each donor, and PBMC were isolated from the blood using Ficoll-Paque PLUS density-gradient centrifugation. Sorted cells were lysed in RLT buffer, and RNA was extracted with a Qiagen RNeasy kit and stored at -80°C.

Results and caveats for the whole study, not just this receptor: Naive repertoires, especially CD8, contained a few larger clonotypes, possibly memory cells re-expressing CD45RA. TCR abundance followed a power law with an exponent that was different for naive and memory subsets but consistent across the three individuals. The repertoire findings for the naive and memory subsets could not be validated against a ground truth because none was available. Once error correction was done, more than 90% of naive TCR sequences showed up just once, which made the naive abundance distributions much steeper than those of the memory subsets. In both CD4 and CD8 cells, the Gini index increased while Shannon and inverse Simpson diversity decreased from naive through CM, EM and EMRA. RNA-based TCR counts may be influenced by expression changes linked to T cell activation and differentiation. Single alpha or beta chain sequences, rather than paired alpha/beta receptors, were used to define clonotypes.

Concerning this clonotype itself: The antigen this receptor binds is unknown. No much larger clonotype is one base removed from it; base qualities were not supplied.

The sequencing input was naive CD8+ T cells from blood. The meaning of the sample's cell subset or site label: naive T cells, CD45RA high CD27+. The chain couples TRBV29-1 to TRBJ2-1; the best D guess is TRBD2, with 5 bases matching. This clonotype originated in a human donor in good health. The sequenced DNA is TGCAGCGTTGAAGATCTGGGAGAGAGCTCCTACAATGAGCAGTTCTTC. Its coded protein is CSVEDLGESSYNEQFF.